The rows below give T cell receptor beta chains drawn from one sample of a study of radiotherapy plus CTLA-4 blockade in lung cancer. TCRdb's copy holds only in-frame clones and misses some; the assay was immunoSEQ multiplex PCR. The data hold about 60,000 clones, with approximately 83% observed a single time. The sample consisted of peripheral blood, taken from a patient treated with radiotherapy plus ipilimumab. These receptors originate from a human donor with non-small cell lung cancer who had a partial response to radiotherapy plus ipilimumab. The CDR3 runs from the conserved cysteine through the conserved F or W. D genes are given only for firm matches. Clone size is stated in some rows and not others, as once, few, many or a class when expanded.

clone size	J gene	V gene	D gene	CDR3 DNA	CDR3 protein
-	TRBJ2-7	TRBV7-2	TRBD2	TGTGCCAGCAGCACCTCGGGCGGGAGGTCCTACGAGCAGTACTTC	CASSTSGGRSYEQYF
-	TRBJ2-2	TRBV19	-	TGTGCCAGTAAAGGGGCCGGGGAGCTGTTTTTT	CASKGAGELFF
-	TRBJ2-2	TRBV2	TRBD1	TGTGCCAGCAGGGGGACAGCAAGCACCGGGGAGCTGTTTTTT	CASRGTASTGELFF
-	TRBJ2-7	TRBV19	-	TGTGCCAGTAGTATTTCGGGTCACGAGCAGTACTTC	CASSISGHEQYF
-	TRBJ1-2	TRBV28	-	TGTGCCAGCACCCCCCTGAGGCGGGGCCCTTATGGCTACACCTTC	CASTPLRRGPYGYTF
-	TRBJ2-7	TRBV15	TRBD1	TGTGCCACCAGCAGATCAGGACAGGGAGGCGAGCAGTACTTC	CATSRSGQGGEQYF
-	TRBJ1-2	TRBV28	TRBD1	TGTGCCAGCAGTACCCGACAGGGAGCTAACTATGGCTACACCTTC	CASSTRQGANYGYTF
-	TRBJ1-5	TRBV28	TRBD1	TGTGCCAGCAGTTCTAAAGGACAGGGAACCCTCAATCAGCCCCAGCATTTT	CASSSKGQGTLNQPQHF
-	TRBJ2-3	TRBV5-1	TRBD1	TGCGCCAGCAGCTGGACAGGGTCTCTGGATACGCAGTATTTT	CASSWTGSLDTQYF
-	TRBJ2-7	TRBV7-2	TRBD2	TGTGCCAGCAGCTTAGGGACTAGCGGGAGTCCCCACGAGCAGTACTTC	CASSLGTSGSPHEQYF
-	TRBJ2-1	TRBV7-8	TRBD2	TGTGCCAGCAGCCTCCGGGCCGGGACTAGCAACACGAATGAGCAGTTCTTC	CASSLRAGTSNTNEQFF
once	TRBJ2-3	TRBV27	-	TGTGCCAGCAGTCCGACAGGTGCGCCAGATACGCAGTATTTT	CASSPTGAPDTQYF
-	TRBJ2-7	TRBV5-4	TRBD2	TGTGCCAGCAGCTTGGAACTAGCGGGTGGCGAGCAGTACTTC	CASSLELAGGEQYF
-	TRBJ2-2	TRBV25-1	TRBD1	TGTGCCAGCAGAAGGGACAGGGCCTTAACCGGGGAGCTGTTTTTT	CASRRDRALTGELFF
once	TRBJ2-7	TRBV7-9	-	TGTGCCAGCAGCACCGGTCCCAACCAGGGGCAGTACTTC	CASSTGPNQGQYF
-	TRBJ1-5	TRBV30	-	TGTGCCTGGAGTTTGGACACAGGGATTCAGCCCCAGCATTTT	CAWSLDTGIQPQHF
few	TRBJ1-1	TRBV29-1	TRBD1	TGCAGCGCTACAGGGGGCACTGAAGCTTTCTTT	CSATGGTEAFF
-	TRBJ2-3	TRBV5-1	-	TGCGCCAGCAGCTTGGGCAGGGGCTTGCCTAACACAGATACGCAGTATTTT	CASSLGRGLPNTDTQYF
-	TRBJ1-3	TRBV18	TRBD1	TGTGCCAGCTCACCAGGGACAGGGAACACCATATATTTT	CASSPGTGNTIYF
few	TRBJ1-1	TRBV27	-	TGTGCCAGCAGTTTCAAGGGGGTCACTGAAGCTTTCTTT	CASSFKGVTEAFF
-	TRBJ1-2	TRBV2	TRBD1	TGTGCCAGCAGGCCGGGACAGGTGGGGTACACCTTC	CASRPGQVGYTF
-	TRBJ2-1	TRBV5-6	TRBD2	TGTGCCAGCAGCCCGCCAGCGGGAACCTACAATGAGCAGTTCTTC	CASSPPAGTYNEQFF
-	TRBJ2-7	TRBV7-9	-	TGTGCCAGCAGCCCTCACGACACCCACCGGTACGAGCAGTACTTC	CASSPHDTHRYEQYF
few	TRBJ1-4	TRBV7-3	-	TGTGCCAGCAGCCTACAGAGAAATGAAAAACTGTTTTTT	CASSLQRNEKLFF
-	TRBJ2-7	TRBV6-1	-	TGTGCCAGCAGCTACCGGGACAAGAACGCCTACGAGCAGTACTTC	CASSYRDKNAYEQYF
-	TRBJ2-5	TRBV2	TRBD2	TGTGCCAGCAGTGGAAGCCAGTCCAAGGGACTAGCGGGACCACAAGAGACCCAGTACTTC	CASSGSQSKGLAGPQETQYF
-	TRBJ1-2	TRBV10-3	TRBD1	TGTGCCATCAGTACCGGGACAGGGGACTATGGCTACACCTTC	CAISTGTGDYGYTF
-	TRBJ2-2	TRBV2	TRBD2	TGTGCCAGCCATTTAGCGGGAGGGTACACCGGGGAGCTGTTTTTT	CASHLAGGYTGELFF
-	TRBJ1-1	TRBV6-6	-	TGTGCCAGCAGGGAAAACGACTCCGGGGCTTTCTTT	CASRENDSGAFF
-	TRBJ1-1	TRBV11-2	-	TGTGCCAGCAGCTTAGATCCCGGGGGGACTGAAGCTTTCTTT	CASSLDPGGTEAFF
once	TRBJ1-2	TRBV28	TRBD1	TGTGCCAGCAGCCCAAGACAGGGAGGACAAGGCTACACCTTC	CASSPRQGGQGYTF
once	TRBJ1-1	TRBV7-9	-	TGTGCCAGCACCCCGGACGGGGGAAAAGCTTTCTTT	CASTPDGGKAFF
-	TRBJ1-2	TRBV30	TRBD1	TGTGCCTGGAGTGAAGGTTCCGGCAGGGGGCTGGTTGGCTACACCTTC	CAWSEGSGRGLVGYTF
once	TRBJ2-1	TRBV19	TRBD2	TGTGCCAGTAGTAAGGGGACTAGCGGGAGGCGGGTCGGCGGGCAGTTCTTC	CASSKGTSGRRVGGQFF
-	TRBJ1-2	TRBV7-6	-	TGTGCCAGCAGCTTAACCCCGGACAGAAAGGATGGCTACACCTTC	CASSLTPDRKDGYTF
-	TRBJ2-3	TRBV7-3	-	TGTGCCAGCAGCTTAACGGCGGCGGGGGCCGGCACAGATACGCAGTATTTT	CASSLTAAGAGTDTQYF
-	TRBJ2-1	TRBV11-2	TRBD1	TGTGCCAGCAGCGGGACAGCAGAGCCGTCCTACAATGAGCAGTTCTTC	CASSGTAEPSYNEQFF
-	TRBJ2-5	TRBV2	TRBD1	TGTGCCATCGACAGGGTCAAAGAGACCCAGTACTTC	CAIDRVKETQYF
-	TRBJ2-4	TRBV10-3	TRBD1	TGTGCCATCAGTGAGTTTGGCCAGGGACAGGGGAAAAACATTCAGTACTTC	CAISEFGQGQGKNIQYF
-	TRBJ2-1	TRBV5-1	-	TGCGCCAGCAGCCCCTCGGGAGGGGGCAGAAACAATGAGCAGTTCTTC	CASSPSGGGRNNEQFF
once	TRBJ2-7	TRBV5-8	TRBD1	TGTGCCAGCAGCAACCGACAGGGCCAGCAGTACTTC	CASSNRQGQQYF
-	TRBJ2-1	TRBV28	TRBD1	TGTGCCAGCAGCCCTCAGTGGGACAGGGGTCCGGGTGGGGGCTTCTACAATGAGCAGTTCTTC	CASSPQWDRGPGGGFYNEQFF
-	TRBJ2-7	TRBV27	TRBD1	TGTGCCAACCAGCCCGACAGGGTTCACGAGCAGTACTTC	CANQPDRVHEQYF
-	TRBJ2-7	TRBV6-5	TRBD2	TGTGCCAGCAGGGTAGCGGGGGGGATGACCTACGAGCAGTACTTC	CASRVAGGMTYEQYF
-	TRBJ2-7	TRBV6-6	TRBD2	TGTGCCAGCAGTACCTCGAGCGGGAGCTTTTACGAGCAGTACTTC	CASSTSSGSFYEQYF
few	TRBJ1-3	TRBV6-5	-	TGTGCCAGCAGCCGACAGTTGATCTCTGGAAACACCATATATTTT	CASSRQLISGNTIYF
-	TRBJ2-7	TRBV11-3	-	TGTGCCAGCAGCCCGACTAGTTTGGGCGAGCAGTACTTC	CASSPTSLGEQYF
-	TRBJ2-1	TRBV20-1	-	TGCAGTGCTAGCTTCCATGAGCAGTTCTTC	CSASFHEQFF
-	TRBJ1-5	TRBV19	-	TGTGCCAGTAGTATTAGAGGGTTTCAGCCCCAGCATTTT	CASSIRGFQPQHF
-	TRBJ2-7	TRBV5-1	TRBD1	TGCGCCAGCAGCGAGGACAGGCGTTACTACGAGCAGTACTTC	CASSEDRRYYEQYF
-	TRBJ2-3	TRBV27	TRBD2	TGTGCCAGCAGTTCCCCGGGGTCCGCGGGAGATGATACGCAGTATTTT	CASSSPGSAGDDTQYF
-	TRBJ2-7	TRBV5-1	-	TGCGCCAGCAGCCCGGGACACTCCTACGAGCAGTACTTC	CASSPGHSYEQYF
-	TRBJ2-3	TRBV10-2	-	TGCGCCAGCATTTCTCGACCGCGACACACAGATACGCAGTATTTT	CASISRPRHTDTQYF
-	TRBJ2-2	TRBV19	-	TGTGCCAGTTGGGGTTTCGACAGAAACACCGGGGAGCTGTTTTTT	CASWGFDRNTGELFF
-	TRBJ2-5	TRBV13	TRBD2	TGTGCCAGCACTAGCGGGGGAAAAGAGACCCAGTACTTC	CASTSGGKETQYF